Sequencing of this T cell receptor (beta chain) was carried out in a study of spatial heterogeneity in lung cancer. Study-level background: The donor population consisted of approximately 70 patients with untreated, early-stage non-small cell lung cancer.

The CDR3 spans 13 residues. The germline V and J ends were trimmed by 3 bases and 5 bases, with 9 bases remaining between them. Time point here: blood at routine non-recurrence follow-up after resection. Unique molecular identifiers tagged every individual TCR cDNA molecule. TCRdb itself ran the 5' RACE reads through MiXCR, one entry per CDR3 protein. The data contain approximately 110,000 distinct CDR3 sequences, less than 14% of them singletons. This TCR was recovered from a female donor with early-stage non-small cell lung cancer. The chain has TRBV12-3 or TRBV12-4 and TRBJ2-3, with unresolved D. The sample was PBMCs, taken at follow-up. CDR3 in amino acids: CASSFGLVDTQYF. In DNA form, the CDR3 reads TGTGCCAGCAGTTTCGGGCTTGTAGATACGCAGTATTTT.